This paragraph covers one TCR beta chain sequence. Its antigen is currently unknown. This entry comes from a study of Tregs in tolerant kidney transplant recipients. Study details: A roughly three-day belatacept mixed lymphocyte reaction, sometimes plus 5-day graft donor restimulation, preceded CD4+CD25+CD127- sorting. Recipient cells were told from donor cells by antibody staining. Study observations and caveats: The most relevant donor-specific Treg TCRbeta repertoire apparently came from expansion with activated donor B cells. No direct test of biological reproducibility was done here.

Clones were read by immunoSEQ multiplex PCR, and TCRdb kept only the in-frame ones, dropping some. This sample has around 30,000 clones; 70% to 85% occur once, and the top ten carry 2% to 2.5%. V lost 2 bases to trimming and J lost 14 bases, with 13 bases between them. CDR1 is LNHDA, CDR2 SQIVND, per germline (reference sequence). The CDR3 covers 12 residues. The receptor comes from a human donor in good health. The sample comprised Tregs from blood cultured with allogeneic cells. The genes are TRBV19 and TRBJ2-1; D is possibly TRBD1 or TRBD2 (6 bases each). Here the CDR3 DNA reads TGTGCCAGTAGTATAATTGGGGGGCTGGAGTTCTTC. As protein: CASSIIGGLEFF.